One and the same sample provided the 22 T cell receptor beta chains below, sequenced in a study of blood T cell repertoires in COVID-19. The repertoire was sequenced with immunoSEQ multiplex PCR; TCRdb's copy has only in-frame clones and lacks some. The table has roughly 200,000 clones, 80% to 90% seen once. The sequencing sample was made of peripheral blood. The source of these receptors is a man aged 40-50 years with active or convalescent COVID-19.

The table lists this clone with a few counts. The sample contains more than one DNA sequence encoding this CDR3. V usage is TRBV11-2 and J usage is TRBJ1-1, with 8 bases identical to TRBD1. The junction had 3 bases not matched to a gene; V was cut back by 5 bases and J by 1 base. In germline, CDR1 is SGHAT, CDR2 FQNNGV. This CDR3 comprises 14 residues. CDR3 loop: CASSPGQGNTEAFF. The CDR3 nucleotides read TGTGCCAGCAGCCCTGGACAGGGGAACACTGAAGCTTTCTTT.

This clone was recorded once. The chain combines TRBV27 with TRBJ2-1; 9 bases are a match to TRBD1. V was clipped by 8 bases and J by 4 bases; unmatched bases: 9. This CDR3 comprises 15 residues. The germline V gene has CDR1 MNHEY and CDR2 SMNVEV (reference sequence). CDR3 amino acids: CASHRRTGVYNEQFF. For the CDR3, the DNA is TGTGCCAGCCACCGCAGGACAGGGGTTTACAATGAGCAGTTCTTC.

The V gene is TRBV5-1, the J gene TRBJ1-1; D possibly corresponds to TRBD1 (5 bases). V lost 6 bases and J 5 bases, leaving 17 bases between the germline ends. The CDR3 contains 14 residues. CDR1 is SGHRS and CDR2 is YFSETQ in the germline V gene. The CDR3 loop reads CASTQTQSGTEAFF. DNA for the CDR3: TGCGCCAGCACCCAAACGCAGTCAGGGACTGAAGCTTTCTTT. The whole variable domain, filled in from reference TRBV5-1 and TRBJ1-1, reads KAGVTQTPRYLIKTRGQQVTLSCSPISGHRSVSWYQQTPGQGLQFLFEYFSETQRNKGNFPGRFSGRQFSNSRSEMNVSTLELGDSALYLCASTQTQSGTEAFFGQGTRLTVV.

The rearrangement uses TRBV18 and TRBJ2-7; TRBD1 agrees at 8 bases. Per the germline V gene, CDR1 is KGHSH and CDR2 is LQKENI. V lost 6 bases, J lost 2 bases, and 12 bases stayed unmatched. This CDR3 is built from 16 residues. The CDR3 DNA follows: TGTGCCAGCTCTCGCACCGGGACAGGTGGCACCTACGAGCAGTACTTC. Translating it yields CASSRTGTGGTYEQYF. Looking up the rest from reference TRBV18 and TRBJ2-7 gives the full variable domain: NAGVMQNPRHLVRRRGQEARLRCSPMKGHSHVYWYRQLPEEGLKFMVYLQKENIIDESGMPKERFSAEFPKEGPSILRIQQVVRGDSAAYFCASSRTGTGGTYEQYFGPGTRLTVT.

The chain carries TRBV3-1 (or the pseudogene TRBV3-2) and TRBJ2-5, with D uncertain. The CDR3 is made up of 13 amino acids. Per germline, CDR1 LGHDT and CDR2 YNNKEL (reference sequence). V gave up 3 bases and J gave up 0 bases, with 5 bases separating them. CDR3 DNA: TGTGCCAGCAGCCATACGGACCAAGAGACCCAGTACTTC. Translated: CASSHTDQETQYF.

The rearrangement joins TRBV6-5 to TRBJ1-4, with TRBD1 matching over 7 bases. CDR3 length: 13 amino acids. CDR1 and CDR2 (germline): MNHEY, SVGAGI. With 10 bases clipped from V and 7 bases from J, the junction kept 9 bases outside the gene matches. The CDR3 loop is CATQTGRGEKLFF. CDR3 DNA: TGTGCCACTCAGACAGGGCGGGGTGAAAAACTGTTTTTT.

The chain has TRBV7-2 and TRBJ2-3; 9 bases align to TRBD2. V dropped 5 bases and J dropped 0; count of bases not matched to a gene: 12. Germline V lookup: CDR1 SGHTA, CDR2 FQGNSA. The CDR3 runs 18 residues. The CDR3 protein is CASSASFLAGPSTDTQYF. In DNA form, the CDR3 reads TGTGCCAGCAGCGCCAGCTTCCTAGCGGGGCCAAGCACAGATACGCAGTATTTT.

This clone was counted once. J is TRBJ1-5 and V is TRBV7-2, with D possibly being TRBD1 (5 bases). The CDR3 length is 14 residues. V lost 11 bases and J 2 bases, leaving 16 bases between the germline ends. CDR1 is SGHTA and CDR2 is FQGNSA in the germline V gene. The CDR3 loop is CASPGGTRNQPQHF. CDR3 in DNA: TGTGCCTCCCCGGGGGGTACGCGCAATCAGCCCCAGCATTTT.

The rearrangement joins TRBV9 to TRBJ2-3, with TRBD2 matching 13 bases. CDR1 and CDR2 from the germline V gene are SGDLS and YYNGEE. This CDR3 spans 18 amino acids. J gave up 3 bases and V 2 bases, and 9 bases lay outside the gene matches. CDR3 nucleotides: TGTGCCAGCAGCGTGACGTCGGAGACTAGCGGGGGGACAGATACGCAGTATTTT. Its protein product is CASSVTSETSGGTDTQYF.

The V gene is TRBV7-3, the J gene TRBJ2-6; maybe TRBD1 (5 bases). The CDR3 is made up of 15 amino acids. Trimming stripped 5 bases from V and 1 base from J, with 9 bases between. Per the germline V gene, CDR1 is SGHTA and CDR2 is FQGTGA. Here the CDR3 DNA reads TGTGCCAGCAGCGCCGACAGTTCTGGGGCCAACGTCCTGACTTTC. This encodes CASSADSSGANVLTF.

This chain connects TRBV6-5 to TRBJ1-2; tentative D call: TRBD1 (5 bases). V lost 6 bases and J lost 7, with 12 bases in between. In germline, CDR1 is MNHEY, CDR2 SVGAGI. There are 12 residues in the CDR3. The CDR3 nucleotides are TGTGCCAGCAGCTCAGGGTTCTCTGGCTACACCTTC. Translation: CASSSGFSGYTF.

The chain links TRBV7-2 to TRBJ1-1; the match to TRBD1 covers 7 bases. V gave up 3 bases and J gave up 3 bases; unmatched junction bases: 16. Germline lookup yields CDR1 SGHTA and CDR2 FQGNSA. There are 18 residues in the CDR3. CDR3 in DNA: TGTGCCAGCAGCTTTAATTCTGGCCGACAGGGCTACCACACTGAAGCTTTCTTT. This gives the protein CASSFNSGRQGYHTEAFF. The full variable domain, in which reference TRBV7-2 and TRBJ1-1 provide the parts outside the CDR3, is GAGVSQSPSNKVTEKGKDVELRCDPISGHTALYWYRQSLGQGLEFLIYFQGNSAPDKSGLPSDRFSAERTGGSVSTLTIQRTQQEDSAVYLCASSFNSGRQGYHTEAFFGQGTRLTVV.

The rearrangement joins TRBV6-1 to TRBJ2-4, with 7 bases lining up with TRBD2. The CDR3 length is 18 residues. After removal of 2 bases from V and 2 bases from J, the junction contained 12 bases not matched to a gene. Looked up from germline, CDR1 is MNHNS and CDR2 is SASEGT. For the CDR3, the DNA is TGTGCCAGCAGTGAAAAGGGCTCGGGCGGGGGACCCAAAAACATTCAGTACTTC. This translates into CASSEKGSGGGPKNIQYF.

This clone was seen only once. This chain uses TRBV3-1 (or the pseudogene TRBV3-2) with TRBJ1-2, with a possible D match to TRBD1 (5 bases). The germline V gene has CDR1 LGHDT and CDR2 YNNKEL (reference sequence). Deletions cut 1 base from V and 1 base from J, with 10 bases between. The CDR3 loop spans 15 amino acids. This CDR3 is CASSQAGGGNYGYTF. CDR3 DNA sequence: TGTGCCAGCAGCCAAGCCGGGGGAGGTAACTATGGCTACACCTTC.

This clone was recorded only once. CDR3 DNA sequence: TGTGCCAGCAGCCGAGACTTGGGAGCCCTAGGCTACACCTTC. It specifies CASSRDLGALGYTF. This chain links TRBV6-2 or TRBV6-3 with TRBJ1-2, with D hard to call. CDR1 and CDR2 from the germline V gene are MNHEY and SVGEGT. The CDR3 sequence is 14 residues long. V was shortened by 6 bases and J by 8 bases, with 19 bases between the two germline ends.

V and J are TRBV27 and TRBJ1-2; a weak D match, TRBD1 (6 bases). Germline V gene sequence: CDR1 MNHEY, CDR2 SMNVEV (reference sequence). The CDR3 totals 14 residues. Trimming left V 4 bases short and J 4 bases short, with 13 bases between. The CDR3 loop is CASSSTRDTYGYTF. DNA of the CDR3: TGTGCCAGCAGTTCGACCCGGGACACCTATGGCTACACCTTC.

Remarks on this clone: Other DNA sequences of this sample code for an identical CDR3. The rearrangement uses TRBV6-6 and TRBJ1-6; unclear D gene. The V end was cut by 6 bases, the J end by 5 bases, with 11 bases between. Germline V gene lookup returns CDR1 MNHNY and CDR2 SVGAGI (reference sequence). This CDR3 spans 14 amino acids. CDR3: CASSYPEDNSPLHF. CDR3 bases: TGTGCCAGCAGCTACCCAGAAGATAATTCACCCCTCCACTTT.

This chain uses TRBV28 with TRBJ2-7; weak D call: TRBD1 (6 bases). From germline, CDR1 is MDHEN and CDR2 SYDVKM. Trimming stripped 3 bases from V and 5 bases from J, with 14 bases between. CDR3 length: 14 amino acids. CDR3 loop: CASSFIQGTDEQYF. The DNA for the CDR3 is TGTGCCAGCAGTTTCATACAGGGTACCGACGAGCAGTACTTC.

The chain has TRBV2 and TRBJ1-2; tentative D call: TRBD1 (6 bases). The CDR3 totals 17 residues. Germline CDR1 SNHLY, CDR2 FYNNEI. V lost 4 bases to trimming and J lost 8 bases, with 26 bases between them. The CDR3 coding sequence is TGTGCCAGCAGTGGCCCGGCGGGCCGGGGACATAAGAACGGCTACACCTTC. It specifies CASSGPAGRGHKNGYTF.

CDR3 residues: CASSLGEWIEQYF. CDR3 DNA: TGTGCCAGCAGCTTAGGGGAGTGGATCGAGCAGTACTTC. This sequence joins TRBV7-8 and TRBJ2-7, with D perhaps matching TRBD2 (5 bases). The length of the CDR3 is 13 residues. V lost 1 base and J 6 bases, leaving 10 bases between the germline ends. The germline V gene has CDR1 SGHVS and CDR2 FQNEAQ.

In the case of this clone: In the same sample, other DNA sequences code for this CDR3. The chain carries TRBV7-3 and TRBJ1-6, with 8 bases fitting TRBD1. The CDR3 is 14 amino acids. CDR1 and CDR2 (germline): SGHTA, FQGTGA. Trimming removed 5 bases from V and 6 bases from J; junction bases left unmatched: 3. CDR3 DNA: TGTGCCAGCAGCGCCGGACAGGGTAATTCACCCCTCCACTTT. Translated, it gives CASSAGQGNSPLHF.

This clone was recorded only once. The J gene is TRBJ1-1, the V gene TRBV11-3; the D is unclear. Germline V CDR1 and CDR2: SGHNT, YENEEA. This CDR3 is 15 amino acids long. The V and J ends lost 5 bases and 4 bases respectively, with 17 bases between them. The CDR3 sequence is CASSPISGGSTEAFF. In nucleotides, the CDR3 is TGTGCCAGCAGCCCGATCAGTGGAGGGAGCACTGAAGCTTTCTTT.